Listed below are T cell receptor beta chains from one sample, sequenced in a study of CD8+CD57+ T cells in acquired aplastic anemia. Each CDR3 protein gets one entry after TCRdb re-called the reads with MiXCR. The table lists 100,000 to 150,000 distinct CDR3 sequences, over 45% of them singletons. The sample taken for sequencing was sorted CD4+, CD8+, or CD8+CD57+ T cells (not recorded which) from PBMCs. These receptor sequences come from a human donor in good health, serving as a control. Both conserved end residues are part of each CDR3. Fields, in order: D gene, J gene, clone size, V gene, CDR3 protein, CDR3 DNA. The D gene is left open where the match is weak. Some rows mark clone size as missing; the rest say once, few, many or name a class of expanded clone.

TRBD2 TRBJ2-1 few TRBV11-1 CASSDWTSGGAWGSYNEQFF TGTGCCAGCAGCGATTGGACTAGCGGGGGGGCCTGGGGGTCCTACAATGAGCAGTTCTTC
NA TRBJ1-2 many TRBV5-8 CASSLAWQGTDGYTF TGTGCCAGCAGCTTGGCCTGGCAGGGGACTGATGGCTACACCTTC
NA TRBJ2-7 NA TRBV2 CASSEDPGNPYEQYF TGTGCCAGCAGTGAAGATCCAGGGAATCCCTACGAGCAGTACTTC
NA TRBJ1-3 NA TRBV10-3 CAISGRAQSRGNTIYF TGTGCCATCAGTGGTAGGGCCCAATCAAGGGGAAACACCATATATTTT
TRBD1 TRBJ1-5 NA TRBV11-1 CASSSGTGDFSNQPQHF TGTGCCAGCAGCTCCGGGACAGGGGACTTTAGCAATCAGCCCCAGCATTTT
TRBD1 TRBJ1-2 NA TRBV20-1 CSASISGTGGGYTF TGCAGTGCGTCGATTTCCGGGACAGGGGGTGGCTACACCTTC
NA TRBJ1-5 NA TRBV19 CASNPDSPSQPQHF TGTGCCAGTAACCCCGACAGCCCGTCTCAGCCCCAGCATTTT
NA TRBJ1-1 NA TRBV10-3 CASSYWGAGDTEAFF TGTGCCAGCAGTTACTGGGGGGCGGGGGATACTGAAGCTTTCTTT
NA TRBJ2-7 NA TRBV10-3 CAISVAGGPYEQYF TGTGCCATCAGTGTAGCCGGGGGTCCCTACGAGCAGTACTTC
NA TRBJ1-2 many TRBV18 CASSPTPGTTNYGYTF TGTGCCAGCTCACCAACTCCAGGGACAACTAACTATGGCTACACCTTC
NA TRBJ1-3 many TRBV11-1 CASSQIGTSGNTIYF TGTGCCAGCAGCCAGATCGGGACGTCTGGAAACACCATATATTTT
TRBD2 TRBJ2-4 few TRBV5-1 CASSLDPGGTGNEQYF TGCGCCAGCAGCTTGGACCCGGGGGGAACCGGCAATGAGCAGTACTTC
TRBD1 TRBJ1-2 many TRBV19 CASSRGQYYGYTF TGTGCCAGTAGTAGGGGACAGTACTATGGCTACACCTTC
NA TRBJ1-6 few TRBV15 CATSRDRNDADSPLHF TGTGCCACCAGCAGAGATCGTAACGACGCAGATTCACCCCTCCACTTT
TRBD1 TRBJ1-1 NA TRBV19 CASNRGLRDTEAFF TGTGCCAGCAACAGGGGATTGCGAGACACTGAAGCTTTCTTT
NA TRBJ2-1 NA TRBV29-1 CSVGYKGHEQFF TGCAGCGTTGGGTACAAGGGGCATGAGCAGTTCTTC
NA TRBJ2-7 NA TRBV2 CASSERRAAFEQYF TGTGCCAGCAGTGAAAGACGGGCTGCGTTCGAGCAGTACTTC
NA TRBJ2-7 many TRBV19 CASSISGTALYEQYF TGTGCCAGTAGTATTTCCGGGACGGCCTTATACGAGCAGTACTTC
NA TRBJ2-7 once TRBV6-5 CASSYGALSYEQYF TGTGCCAGCAGTTACGGGGCCCTGTCCTACGAGCAGTACTTC
NA TRBJ1-2 few TRBV12-3/TRBV12-4 CASSFIGGRWGYTF TGTGCCAGCAGTTTTATAGGGGGGAGGTGGGGCTACACCTTC
NA TRBJ2-1 NA TRBV6-5 CASSYSRVREQFF TGTGCCAGCAGTTACTCGAGGGTGAGGGAGCAGTTCTTC
NA TRBJ2-7 once TRBV25-1 CASSHSPYEQYF TGTGCCAGTAGCCACAGTCCCTACGAGCAGTACTTC
NA TRBJ1-2 NA TRBV20-1 CSASEAGTYYGYTF TGCAGTGCTAGTGAAGCAGGGACCTACTATGGCTACACCTTC
TRBD2 TRBJ2-7 NA TRBV10-3 CAISWSGGYEQYF TGTGCCATCAGTTGGAGCGGGGGGTACGAGCAGTACTTC
NA TRBJ1-5 many TRBV30 CAWSHDSNQPQHF TGTGCCTGGAGTCACGACAGCAATCAGCCCCAGCATTTT
TRBD1 TRBJ2-7 NA TRBV15 CATGTGSYEQYF TGTGCCACAGGGACAGGCTCCTACGAGCAGTACTTC
NA TRBJ1-5 NA TRBV11-1 CASSLGGGFGQPQHF TGTGCCAGCAGCTTAGGAGGAGGGTTTGGGCAGCCCCAGCATTTT
NA TRBJ1-1 few TRBV29-1 CSVGGGRENTEAFF TGCAGCGTTGGGGGGGGACGTGAAAACACTGAAGCTTTCTTT
TRBD1 TRBJ2-5 few TRBV20-1 CSARTGQGLRGETQYF TGCAGTGCTAGGACGGGACAGGGGCTTAGGGGAGAGACCCAGTACTTC
NA TRBJ1-2 NA TRBV7-2 CASSLTGRGALYGYTF TGTGCCAGCAGCTTAACGGGGCGGGGGGCCCTCTATGGCTACACCTTC
TRBD1 TRBJ1-1 many TRBV19 CASSPRGQKNTEAFF TGTGCCAGTAGTCCAAGGGGACAGAAGAACACTGAAGCTTTCTTT
NA TRBJ1-5 many TRBV9 CASSVGGVGNQPQHF TGTGCCAGCAGCGTAGGGGGGGTAGGCAATCAGCCCCAGCATTTT
NA TRBJ2-3 many TRBV19 CASSILGGARDTQYF TGTGCCAGTAGTATTTTAGGGGGAGCGAGAGATACGCAGTATTTT
NA TRBJ2-1 NA TRBV10-3 CASRSGGEQFF TGTGCCAGCAGGAGTGGGGGTGAGCAGTTCTTC
NA TRBJ1-1 NA TRBV4-3 CASSPGFGTGRDTEAFF TGCGCCAGCAGCCCCGGATTCGGGACGGGGCGGGACACTGAAGCTTTCTTT
TRBD1 TRBJ2-3 few TRBV18 CASYSGQGMPDTQYF TGTGCCAGCTACTCGGGACAGGGGATGCCAGATACGCAGTATTTT
NA TRBJ2-7 NA TRBV4-1 CASSQEDQPSLYEQYF TGCGCCAGCAGCCAAGAAGACCAACCGTCGTTGTACGAGCAGTACTTC
NA TRBJ2-7 many TRBV10-3 CAISDLGSGWEQYF TGTGCCATCAGTGATTTGGGCTCGGGGTGGGAGCAGTACTTC
TRBD1 TRBJ2-7 NA TRBV15 CATSSRDRKQYF TGTGCCACCAGCAGTCGGGACAGAAAGCAGTACTTC
TRBD1 TRBJ2-3 once TRBV24-1 CATSDRTGGGTDTQYF TGTGCCACCAGTGACCGGACAGGGGGCGGCACAGATACGCAGTATTTT
TRBD1 TRBJ1-2 NA TRBV20-1 CSASSQAQGASIYTF TGCAGTGCCAGCAGCCAAGCACAGGGGGCGTCGATCTACACCTTC
TRBD1 TRBJ2-5 NA TRBV19 CASSMWTGGQETQYF TGTGCCAGTAGTATGTGGACAGGAGGCCAAGAGACCCAGTACTTC
TRBD2 TRBJ2-5 NA TRBV7-8 CASSLAGGEETQYF TGTGCCAGCAGCCTTGCGGGAGGTGAAGAGACCCAGTACTTC
TRBD2 TRBJ2-7 many TRBV18 CASSSPLTGGDEQYF TGTGCCAGCTCATCCCCTCTGACGGGGGGAGACGAGCAGTACTTC
TRBD2 TRBJ2-5 NA TRBV3-1 CASSGEGQESPCRGETQYF TGTGCCAGCAGCGGGGAGGGCCAAGAGAGCCCCTGCCGGGGAGAGACCCAGTACTTC
NA TRBJ1-6 NA TRBV11-1 CASSLKRGSYNSPLHF TGTGCCAGCAGCCTTAAGCGGGGCTCCTATAATTCACCCCTCCACTTT
TRBD2 TRBJ2-1 many TRBV5-1 CASSLGGGYNEQFF TGCGCCAGCAGCCTCGGGGGGGGTTACAATGAGCAGTTCTTC
NA TRBJ2-2 many TRBV7-3 CASKGGGNTGELFF TGTGCCAGCAAAGGAGGGGGTAACACCGGGGAGCTGTTTTTT
NA TRBJ2-1 NA TRBV10-3 CAIRSGRGPYNEQFF TGTGCCATCAGGTCCGGGCGGGGTCCCTACAATGAGCAGTTCTTC
NA TRBJ2-7 many TRBV9 CASSVLGEAIYEQYF TGTGCCAGCAGCGTACTAGGGGAGGCTATCTACGAGCAGTACTTC
TRBD1 TRBJ2-1 NA TRBV5-1 CASSADRVGEQFF TGCGCCAGCAGCGCGGACAGGGTGGGCGAGCAGTTCTTC
TRBD1 TRBJ2-2 NA TRBV24-1 CATSGPGTGNTGELFF TGTGCCACCAGTGGGCCAGGGACAGGGAACACCGGGGAGCTGTTTTTT
TRBD1 TRBJ1-6 NA TRBV20-1 CSARSGQGNSPLHF TGCAGTGCTAGATCGGGACAGGGTAATTCACCCCTCCACTTT
NA TRBJ2-3 medium-sized TRBV24-1 CATSDPRGAGDTQYF TGTGCCACCAGTGATCCGCGGGGAGCGGGAGATACGCAGTATTTT
NA TRBJ1-5 NA TRBV15 CATSRAGNQPQHF TGTGCCACCAGCAGAGCGGGAAATCAGCCCCAGCATTTT
NA TRBJ2-7 NA TRBV11-2 CASSPSGRGQDGEQYF TGTGCCAGCAGTCCGTCCGGGCGGGGCCAAGACGGCGAGCAGTACTTC
NA TRBJ2-1 many TRBV5-4 CASSDRRSAYNEQFF TGTGCCAGCAGCGACAGGAGGTCTGCCTACAATGAGCAGTTCTTC
TRBD1 TRBJ1-4 many TRBV20-1 CSAGRQGSTNEKLFF TGCAGTGCGGGAAGACAGGGCTCAACTAATGAAAAACTGTTTTTT
TRBD1 TRBJ2-5 NA TRBV5-8 CASSWTGVKETQYF TGTGCCAGCAGCTGGACAGGGGTCAAAGAGACCCAGTACTTC
NA TRBJ2-5 NA TRBV2 CASREGGVVQETQYF TGTGCCAGCAGAGAGGGTGGGGTGGTACAAGAGACCCAGTACTTC